Ten or more counts support the clone carrying this TCR beta chain. This specimen belongs to a study of T-cell reconstitution after alpha-beta-depleted transplantation in children. Library preparation (for TCRbeta) was performed with unique molecular identifiers. TCRdb itself ran the PCR reads through MiXCR, one entry per CDR3 protein. The repertoire consists of about 120,000 distinct CDR3 sequences, with 10% occurring once and the leading ten covering less than 10%. Sequencing used PBMCs from the stem cell graft donor, obtained from the stem cell graft. The sequence was collected from a human donor who donated a stem cell graft to a child with acute lymphoblastic leukemia.

CDR3 sequence (DNA): TGCGCCAGCAGCCCCGTGGTAGCGGGAGACCTGTTCTTC. Its protein product is CASSPVVAGDLFF. The chain employs TRBV5-1 and TRBJ2-1; 9 bases are shared with TRBD2. The CDR3 runs to 13 residues. In germline, CDR1 is SGHRS, CDR2 YFSETQ. V trimming: 4 bases; J trimming: 15 bases; junction bases outside the gene matches: 11.